This TCR beta chain was sequenced for a study of CD8+ T cells in alopecia areata. In each case, RNA was isolated and then reverse transcribed into cDNA as the sequencing template. Profiling relied on immunoSEQ multiplex PCR, and the TCRdb table lists in-frame clones only, not all of them. The sample lists 100,000 to 150,000 clones; around two fifths were seen once. This clone has only a few counts. No antigen is known for it. Study-wide findings and caveats: Scalp samples also yield sequences from resident alphabeta T cells of normal skin. Elevated clonality characterized lesional scalp relative to normal scalp, particularly in alopecia totalis/universalis.

The CDR3 runs to 15 residues. The trim removed 5 bases at V and 3 bases at J, leaving 7 bases unmatched. Germline CDR1 PRHDT, CDR2 FYEKMQ (reference sequence). The receptor comes from a human donor with alopecia areata. Sequenced: CD4+ T cells sorted from blood. The chain is built from TRBV13 and TRBJ1-1; 9 bases are shared with TRBD1. The CDR3 DNA reads TGTGCCAGCAGCGCGGACAGGGGAGGAGACACTGAAGCTTTCTTT. Translation: CASSADRGGDTEAFF.